This record concerns one TCR beta chain sequence. It lacks a known antigen. Base qualities were left out, and no much larger clone turns up one base away. The source of the sample is a study of cytomegalovirus exposure and HLA in healthy donors (dated by TCRdb to about 2017). In terms of the full investigation: According to an earlier analysis of 587 of the donors, about 179 million T cells yielded 117 million unique TCR beta sequences and more than 250 Gb of sequence data. An early release covering about 600 HLA-typed donors comprised 300 to 350 gigabases of sequencing data and around 86 million unique TCR sequences. The genetic ancestry cluster associated with self-reported Caucasian donors included 81% of the 350 to 500 genotyped donors. The study aimed to test whether cataloging public T cell receptors could reveal signatures of past pathogen exposure. The T cell repertoires of 670 or so subjects were profiled by immunosequencing and related to cytomegalovirus serostatus. A separate validation cohort of roughly 130 different subjects was used in addition to the approximately 640-subject first cohort. The study combined high-throughput TCR immunosequencing, statistical association of individual TCRs with disease status, and machine learning to predict cytomegalovirus infection status. To study patterns of TCR occurrence, a later analysis re-analyzed previously published TCR beta repertoires from 550 to 800 donors and added high-resolution HLA genotyping. Rather than drawing on any new phenotypic data, the later analysis identified candidate immune exposures from TCR beta sequences and the way those sequences occurred across donors. In an earlier analysis of 587 of the donors, high-throughput TCR beta sequencing was used to judge whether each TCR beta V gene segment behaved as functional or pseudogenic. Donor age, sex, ethnicity and CMV serostatus were compiled alongside the repertoire data. A later genetic analysis used genome-wide SNP genotypes for about 60% of the roughly 700 donors, treating that subset as a discovery cohort. Every repertoire in the discovery cohort had been generated on one and the same sequencing platform. HLA typing covered class I and class II loci at four-digit resolution. Typing coverage differed by locus: A, B, C, DRB1 and DQB1 were typed in roughly 620-630 donors, DQA1 in roughly 510, DPA1 in 600 to 610, and DPB1 in 450 to 480. Because of strong linkage in the cohort, roughly five DR-DQ haplotypes were treated as single units for association and clustering. Across about 370 genotyped donors of the cohort, an average of roughly 230,000 unique TCR beta nucleotide sequences per donor were sequenced, and roughly 20% of those sequences were non-productive. The research as a whole found: A later analysis found that TCR association rates varied across HLA loci, with DRB1 alleles showing the most associated TCRs and HLA-C alleles the fewest. In a later genetic analysis, a missense DCLRE1C variant was associated with V-gene and J-gene trimming of TCR beta chains, and the association was replicated in an independent cohort. Immune exposure information for the cohort was limited to CMV serostatus. Linkage disequilibrium might explain the correlated functional status among segregating V segments, but an unknown experimental factor could not be excluded. It was suggested by the authors that the approach could potentially be generalized to other disease states and immunological phenotypes. At a false discovery rate of 0.05, a later analysis linked 15,000 to 20,000 TCR beta sequences to specific HLA alleles. According to a later analysis, parvovirus B19, influenza, CMV and Epstein-Barr virus appeared linked to several top co-occurrence clusters. Most TCR sequences were observed very rarely across donors, whereas some public TCRs were present in many individuals. A cluster of highly shared sequence variants was judged likely to be a technical artifact of the sequencing pipeline. A further reported finding was that TCR beta sequences accurately predicted the HLA-A and HLA-B alleles for most subjects in the first cohort. In a later genetic analysis, fewer N-insertions in productive TCRs were reported among donors in an Asian-associated ancestry cluster than the roughly 700-donor mean. The earlier analysis of almost 600 of the donors excluded 15 to 20 rarely observed V segments, including chromosome 9 orphons, because counts were too low. When HLA alleles, especially DR and DQ, strongly co-occurred, attributing TCR associations to individual alleles was difficult. In a later analysis, most CMV-associated TCR beta chains were found to appear HLA-restricted, with HLA associations seemingly driven largely by CMV exposure. Because the 87-base-pair reads could not distinguish some IMGT-functional V segments, including TRBV6-2 and TRBV6-3, those segments were excluded. In vitro tests confirmed that a few of the cytomegalovirus-associated TCR beta chains recognize cytomegalovirus antigens. Because some donors lacked HLA typing at each locus, the association tests relied only on the typed subset. In an earlier analysis of 587 of the donors, most TCR beta V segments appeared in productive rearrangements about 87% or about 30% of the time, broadly matching IMGT annotations. The presence/absence analyses assumed that sequencing depth was roughly uniform across donors, and that assumption may not be true. The study gave a list of 150 to 200 TCR beta chains associated with cytomegalovirus. In a later analysis, HLA-associated TCR beta chains were found to be more clonally expanded and to have lower generation probabilities than equally common non-associated chains. This cohort had only TCR beta chains sequenced, and the lack of alpha or paired-chain data limited which features could be detected. The classifier was reported to diagnose cytomegalovirus status with high specificity and sensitivity in both the original cohort and the validation cohort.

Library creation used the immunoSEQ multiplex PCR assay. For the multiplex PCR, a mixture combining 60 forward primers for TCR Vbeta segments and 13 reverse primers for TCR Jbeta segments was used. Amplification of the CDR3 region of rearranged TCR beta genes was performed with a multiplex PCR assay on genomic DNA. The Illumina HiSeq System was used to sequence the amplified TCR beta libraries as 87-base-pair reads. The published analysis was carried out like this. A later analysis tallied approximately 87 million unique TCR beta chains across the 610 or so repertoires, and about 10 million of those chains were shared by two or more donors. A nearest-neighbor algorithm error-corrected the raw reads and collapsed the reads into unique sequences, merging closely related sequences to remove PCR and sequencing errors. To assign V, D and J gene segments, CDR3 sequences were aligned to IMGT reference sequences. For a sequence to be retained, at least a six-nucleotide match to both a V gene segment and a J gene segment was required. A rearrangement counted as productive if the CDR3 had no stop codons and remained in frame with V and J, and every other rearrangement counted as non-productive. CDR3 was defined by IMGT convention, running from the second conserved V-encoded cysteine to the conserved J-encoded phenylalanine. The earlier analysis of some 580 of the donors excluded any sequence lacking an unambiguous match to a single V gene segment. An earlier analysis of several hundred of the donors classified V segments as functional when productive rearrangements were above 56.7% and as segregating when the standard deviation between donors was above 5%. A statistical classification framework was developed to diagnose cytomegalovirus status using the catalog of TCR beta chain sequences. In a later analysis, V and J genes were assigned by comparing TCR nucleotide sequences against IMGT/GENE-DB human TR gene sequences. In a later analysis, CDR3 sequences and most-parsimonious VDJ recombination scenarios were assigned using the TCRdist pipeline. In a later analysis, every TCR beta chain was defined by the combination of its CDR3 amino acid sequence and its V-gene family, and reads without a unique V-gene family were dropped. As a way to deal with suspected cross-contamination and a sequencing artifact, a later analysis dropped over 550 nucleotide sequences that were highly shared and had low generation probability. For each public chain, a later analysis derived a clonal expansion index from normalized ranks of inferred template counts within each repertoire. A later analysis computed generation probabilities with a VDJ recombination model fitted to out-of-frame rearrangements, and checked the results against IGoR. A later analysis scored TCR-TCR, TCR-HLA and TCR-CMV co-occurrence with hypergeometric tests, applying a repertoire-size bias correction to TCR pairs. To estimate false discovery rates, a later analysis permuted the HLA or CMV assignments 20 times. In a later analysis, co-occurring TCRs were grouped using DBSCAN, with TCRdist sequence similarity added in when clustering inside HLA-allele-positive subsets. For co-occurrence clustering, repertoires with fewer than 30,000 or more than 120,000 public chains were excluded, along with roughly five repertoires with anomalous nucleotide sharing. The clones in this table, taken by TCRdb from immuneACCESS, are in-frame only. Not every clone is retained; where verified, under half of the shortfall comes from an unresolved V gene, and the cause of the rest is unknown. The V and J calls and the clone size are those of that table, but D and trimming were determined from the DNA. This sample holds about 170,000 clones; approximately 73% were observed only once. Approximately 5.1% of the sample rests with the top ten.

The junction carries 16 bases between V and J, which are trimmed by 1 base and 4 bases respectively. Including cysteine and phenylalanine, the CDR3 has 16 amino acids. Here the CDR3 DNA is all that survives: 48 bases in frame from base 1. The germline V gene provides CDR1 MNHNS and CDR2 SASEGT. The cohort consisted of 600 to 750 healthy bone marrow donors. At the time of sampling, all cohort members were nominally healthy, though unrecorded immune exposures were likely present. The donor was CMV seropositive and was included in the group of 270 or so seropositive cohort members. A peripheral blood sample was provided by each donor, and peripheral blood mononuclear cells were used for TCR beta sequencing. Genomic DNA was extracted from the blood cell samples with the Qiagen DNeasy Blood Extraction Kit.

Sequenced sample: PBMCs. The receptor comes from a woman aged 18-35 years in good health and CMV-seropositive. This sequence uses TRBV6-1 and TRBJ1-2; matching of 6 bases hints at TRBD1 as the D gene. The sequenced DNA: TGTGCCAGCAGTGAAGGGTCAGGGGTACTGGTCTATGGCTACACCTTC. Its protein product is CASSEGSGVLVYGYTF.